A selection of T cell receptor beta chains follows, all from one sample in a study of T-cell memory formation after mild COVID-19. TCRdb re-called the 5' RACE reads through MiXCR, storing one row per CDR3 protein. Among just over 400,000 distinct CDR3 sequences listed, less than 25% were seen once. The specimen sequenced was PBMCs or a T cell subset sorted from them (not recorded which). These receptor sequences come from an adult woman who had mild COVID-19 (a few samples of this study predate the infection). Cell type and time point are not known. Both conserved end residues are part of each CDR3. D genes are given only for firm matches. Some rows have no size entry. The others give once, few or many, or a class for an expanded clone.

cdr3_aa	cdr3_nt	clone_size	j_call	v_call	d_call
CASSDHDRGTLPGNTIYF	TGTGCCAGCAGCGACCACGACAGGGGGACACTCCCTGGAAACACCATATATTTT	few	TRBJ1-3	TRBV6-5	TRBD1
CASSSALNTFF	TGTGCCAGCTCCTCAGCCTTAAATACTTTCTTT	few	TRBJ1-1	TRBV18	.
CASSLTGTGYGYTF	TGTGCCAGCAGCTTAACGGGGACAGGCTATGGCTACACCTTC	many	TRBJ1-2	TRBV7-6	TRBD1
CASSLAGDFYYEQYF	TGTGCCAGCAGTTTAGCCGGTGACTTTTACTACGAGCAGTACTTC	few	TRBJ2-7	TRBV12-3/TRBV12-4	.
CASSPGTGESSQPQHF	TGTGCCAGCTCACCCGGGACAGGGGAATCTTCTCAGCCCCAGCATTTT	.	TRBJ1-5	TRBV18	TRBD1
CASSSSWTGRGINTEAFF	TGTGCCAGCAGCTCATCCTGGACAGGTCGAGGCATTAACACTGAAGCTTTCTTT	.	TRBJ1-1	TRBV13	TRBD1
CASSLGGYAYEQYF	TGTGCCAGCAGCTTAGGTGGTTACGCCTACGAGCAGTACTTC	.	TRBJ2-7	TRBV7-2	.
CASSPGQGSTYEQYF	TGTGCCAGCAGTCCGGGACAGGGGTCAACCTACGAGCAGTACTTC	.	TRBJ2-7	TRBV27	TRBD1
CASSLVGWGVMNTEAFF	TGTGCCAGCAGCTTAGTCGGGTGGGGTGTTATGAACACTGAAGCTTTCTTT	few	TRBJ1-1	TRBV7-2	.
CASSGKGLSDTQYF	TGTGCCAGCAGCGGCAAGGGACTCTCAGATACGCAGTATTTT	once	TRBJ2-3	TRBV9	.
CASSVTGIYGYTF	TGTGCCAGCAGCGTCACAGGGATCTATGGCTACACCTTC	.	TRBJ1-2	TRBV11-3	.
CASSLGVMGTDTQYF	TGTGCCAGCAGTTTGGGCGTTATGGGCACAGATACGCAGTATTTT	.	TRBJ2-3	TRBV27	.
CASSLRSDILQETQYF	TGTGCCAGCAGCTTACGGTCGGATATTCTGCAAGAGACCCAGTACTTC	.	TRBJ2-5	TRBV7-7	.
CASSIPTEYRGDGYTF	TGTGCCAGCAGCATCCCGACAGAGTATCGTGGTGATGGCTACACCTTC	.	TRBJ1-2	TRBV7-9	.
CASSATRNQPQHF	TGTGCCAGCAGCGCGACACGAAATCAGCCCCAGCATTTT	.	TRBJ1-5	TRBV6-5	.
CASSRGLAEYYEQYF	TGTGCCAGCAGTCGGGGACTAGCGGAGTACTACGAGCAGTACTTC	.	TRBJ2-7	TRBV6-5	TRBD2
CSVAYSGLRISPLHF	TGCAGCGTTGCGTATTCAGGGCTTAGGATTTCACCCCTCCACTTT	few	TRBJ1-6	TRBV29-1	.
CASSLARSPLQETQYF	TGTGCCAGCAGCTTAGCGCGCAGCCCCTTGCAAGAGACCCAGTACTTC	few	TRBJ2-5	TRBV7-7	.
CASRVGTDYGYTF	TGTGCCAGTAGGGTGGGGACCGACTATGGCTACACCTTC	.	TRBJ1-2	TRBV19	.
CASSREGGKRSGAFF	TGTGCCAGCAGCAGGGAGGGCGGGAAGAGGAGTGGAGCTTTCTTT	few	TRBJ1-1	TRBV5-6	.
CASSLEDSFSEQYF	TGTGCCAGCAGTTTAGAAGATTCGTTCTCCGAGCAGTACTTC	.	TRBJ2-7	TRBV12-3/TRBV12-4	.
CASSYTGLGTEAFF	TGTGCCAGCAGTTACACAGGGTTGGGCACTGAAGCTTTCTTT	few	TRBJ1-1	TRBV11-2	.
CASSLDGWPQHF	TGTGCCAGCAGCTTAGATGGGTGGCCCCAGCATTTT	few	TRBJ1-5	TRBV7-8	.
CSGLAGGANEQYF	TGCAGTGGACTAGCGGGAGGTGCGAACGAGCAGTACTTC	few	TRBJ2-7	TRBV20-1	TRBD2
CSASQGATIYGYTF	TGCAGTGCTAGTCAGGGGGCCACGATCTATGGCTACACCTTC	.	TRBJ1-2	TRBV20-1	TRBD1
CASSRPDYNEQFF	TGTGCCAGCAGCCGACCTGACTACAATGAGCAGTTCTTC	.	TRBJ2-1	TRBV7-8	.
CASSPTRDYNSPLHF	TGTGCCAGCAGTCCTACTCGGGACTATAATTCACCCCTCCACTTT	.	TRBJ1-6	TRBV27	.
CASSLWLDPRQETQYF	TGTGCCAGCAGTTTGTGGCTAGACCCGCGCCAAGAGACCCAGTACTTC	.	TRBJ2-5	TRBV12-3/TRBV12-4	.
CASSQTSFNTGELFF	TGTGCCAGCAGCCAAACCAGTTTCAACACCGGGGAGCTGTTTTTT	.	TRBJ2-2	TRBV3-1	.
CSARPSGGAKNEQFF	TGCAGTGCTAGACCAAGCGGGGGGGCGAAGAATGAGCAGTTCTTC	.	TRBJ2-1	TRBV20-1	TRBD2
CASSHDSYNYGYTF	TGCGCCAGCAGCCACGACTCGTACAACTATGGCTACACCTTC	.	TRBJ1-2	TRBV5-1	.
CASSLTGPYYEQYF	TGTGCCAGCAGCCTTACCGGGCCCTACTACGAGCAGTACTTC	many	TRBJ2-7	TRBV5-1	.
CASSLVQGRLISSSYNSPLHF	TGTGCCAGCAGCTTAGTTCAGGGACGGCTGATTTCGAGCTCCTATAATTCACCCCTCCACTTT	.	TRBJ1-6	TRBV7-2	.
CASSFGGGQGNEQFF	TGTGCCAGCAGCTTTGGCGGGGGCCAGGGCAATGAGCAGTTCTTC	.	TRBJ2-1	TRBV7-9	.
CASSPSRGAPGGMNEQFF	TGTGCCAGCAGTCCTAGTAGGGGGGCCCCTGGCGGGATGAATGAGCAGTTCTTC	few	TRBJ2-1	TRBV12-3/TRBV12-4	.
CSVRTGGTQYF	TGCAGCGTCCGAACAGGGGGCACCCAGTACTTC	.	TRBJ2-5	TRBV29-1	TRBD1
CASSLWATEAFF	TGTGCCAGCAGCTTGTGGGCCACTGAAGCTTTCTTT	.	TRBJ1-1	TRBV7-9	.
CASKRMGTQPIYNEQFF	TGTGCCAGCAAGAGAATGGGGACTCAACCTATCTACAATGAGCAGTTCTTC	few	TRBJ2-1	TRBV6-2/TRBV6-3	.
CASSEFSMTQPQHF	TGTGCCAGCAGTGAATTCAGTATGACTCAGCCCCAGCATTTT	once	TRBJ1-5	TRBV6-1	.
CASRQQQGNTEAFF	TGTGCCAGCAGGCAACAACAGGGGAACACTGAAGCTTTCTTT	few	TRBJ1-1	TRBV12-3/TRBV12-4	.
CASSSLRGLTVQETQYF	TGCGCCAGCAGCTCACTTAGGGGGCTTACTGTTCAAGAGACCCAGTACTTC	.	TRBJ2-5	TRBV5-1	TRBD1
CASSPLGQGIQETQYF	TGTGCCAGCAGTCCGCTCGGACAGGGTATCCAAGAGACCCAGTACTTC	many	TRBJ2-5	TRBV25-1	TRBD1
CASSRAQGQPQHF	TGCGCCAGCAGCCGGGCACAGGGCCAGCCCCAGCATTTT	.	TRBJ1-5	TRBV4-1	.
CASSQGYSYEQYF	TGTGCCAGCAGCCAGGGGTATTCCTACGAGCAGTACTTC	few	TRBJ2-7	TRBV11-2	.
CASSSSGRANEQFF	TGTGCCAGCAGTTCTAGCGGGAGGGCCAATGAGCAGTTCTTC	many	TRBJ2-1	TRBV12-3/TRBV12-4	TRBD2
CASSPTWGNQPQHF	TGTGCCAGCAGCCCAACCTGGGGCAATCAGCCCCAGCATTTT	.	TRBJ1-5	TRBV3-1	.
CASSIDSIRADTEAFF	TGTGCCAGTAGTATAGACAGCATTAGGGCGGACACTGAAGCTTTCTTT	.	TRBJ1-1	TRBV19	.
CASSLDGRDTQYF	TGTGCCAGCAGTTTGGACGGGAGAGATACGCAGTATTTT	few	TRBJ2-3	TRBV12-3/TRBV12-4	.
CAINRVRYEQYF	TGTGCCATCAACAGGGTGAGGTACGAGCAGTACTTC	.	TRBJ2-7	TRBV10-3	.
CASSLGQGANTDTQYF	TGCGCCAGCAGCTTGGGGCAGGGGGCCAACACAGATACGCAGTATTTT	.	TRBJ2-3	TRBV5-1	TRBD1
CASSLGGIAGYGEQYF	TGTGCCAGCAGCTTAGGTGGGATAGCGGGGTACGGCGAGCAGTACTTC	.	TRBJ2-7	TRBV7-2	TRBD2
CASSLAQGRDEQYF	TGCGCCAGCAGCTTGGCGCAGGGGCGAGACGAGCAGTACTTC	few	TRBJ2-7	TRBV5-1	.
CASSLLPGLTDTQYF	TGTGCTAGCAGCTTACTCCCCGGACTCACAGATACGCAGTATTTT	few	TRBJ2-3	TRBV7-7	.
CASSLATGRRNQPQHF	TGTGCCAGCAGTTTAGCGACAGGGAGGCGCAATCAGCCCCAGCATTTT	few	TRBJ1-5	TRBV12-3/TRBV12-4	TRBD1
CASSLGRTGELFF	TGTGCCAGCAGCTTAGGTCGCACCGGGGAGCTGTTTTTT	many	TRBJ2-2	TRBV7-8	.